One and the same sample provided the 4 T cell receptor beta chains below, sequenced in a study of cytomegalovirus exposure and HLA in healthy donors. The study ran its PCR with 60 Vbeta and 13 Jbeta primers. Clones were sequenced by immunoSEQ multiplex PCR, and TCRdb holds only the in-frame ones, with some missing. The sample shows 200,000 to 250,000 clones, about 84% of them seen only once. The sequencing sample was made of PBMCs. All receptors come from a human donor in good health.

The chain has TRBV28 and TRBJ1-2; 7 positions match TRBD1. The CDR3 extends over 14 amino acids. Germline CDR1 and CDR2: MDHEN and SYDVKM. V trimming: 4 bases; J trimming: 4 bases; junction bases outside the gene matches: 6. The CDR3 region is CASSYPGQSYGYTF. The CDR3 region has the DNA TGTGCCAGCAGTTATCCGGGACAGTCCTATGGCTACACCTTC.

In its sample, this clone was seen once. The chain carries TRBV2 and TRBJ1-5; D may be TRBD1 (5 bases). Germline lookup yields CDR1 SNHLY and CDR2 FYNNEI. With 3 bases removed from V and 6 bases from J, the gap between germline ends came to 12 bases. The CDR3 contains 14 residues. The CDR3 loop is CASSDSWGGQPQHF. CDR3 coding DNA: TGTGCCAGCAGTGATTCTTGGGGCGGTCAGCCCCAGCATTTT.

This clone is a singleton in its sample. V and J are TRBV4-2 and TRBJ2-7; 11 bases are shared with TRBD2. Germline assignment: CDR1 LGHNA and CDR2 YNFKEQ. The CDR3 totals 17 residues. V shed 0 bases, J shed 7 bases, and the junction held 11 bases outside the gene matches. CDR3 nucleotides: TGTGCCAGCAGCCAAGACTTGCTCCTAGCGGGAGGTAGGGAGCAGTACTTC. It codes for CASSQDLLLAGGREQYF.

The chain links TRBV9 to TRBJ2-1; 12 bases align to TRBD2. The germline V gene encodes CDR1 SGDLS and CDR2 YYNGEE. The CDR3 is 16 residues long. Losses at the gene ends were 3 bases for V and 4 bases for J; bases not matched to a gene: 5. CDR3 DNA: TGTGCCAGCAGCGGCGTCGGGACTAGCGGGTACAATGAGCAGTTCTTC. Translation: CASSGVGTSGYNEQFF.